This T cell receptor beta chain was identified during a study of blood T cell repertoires in COVID-19 (dated by TCRdb to 2020 to 2021). At the level of the whole study: Samples from collaborators originated in the United States, Italy and Spain and spanned both the acute and convalescent phases of COVID-19. The material from the prospective study consisted of cDNA or gDNA derived from T cells, B-cell-depleted T cells, or PBMCs. Deeply sampled blood TCRbeta repertoires from subjects exposed to, actively infected with, or recovered from COVID-19 were included in the dataset. A freely available public database, intended as a resource for researchers studying the immune response to SARS-CoV-2, is where the repertoires were released. Samples came from the ongoing ImmuneRACE study (first 160 participants) plus 1,254 subjects from 6 global collaborators. A de-identified subject ID, COVID-19 status, age in years and sex were almost always included in the sample metadata. Where HLA class I and class II types were available, the types were taken from metadata supplied by the sample provider, not from assay-based typing. On the study overall, not on this receptor specifically: How much clinical and demographic metadata was included differed by source and by participant, and the metadata was provided uncurated.

CDR1 is given as SGHTA and CDR2 as FQGNSA, both from the germline V gene. Germline trimming amounts to 5 bases on V and 4 bases on J, with 9 as the count of junction bases outside the gene matches. The CDR3 starts with the cysteine, ends with the phenylalanine, and has 18 residues. Only the CDR3 part of the read is kept: 54 bases, read in frame from the first base. In Seattle, one collaborating source enrolled patients while the infection was active and tracked those patients longitudinally over the course of disease. Each collaborating institution followed its own protocols to collect whole blood in K2EDTA tubes. For TCRbeta analysis, collaborators shipped samples as frozen whole blood, isolated PBMCs, or DNA extracted from either of those sample types. TCRbeta CDR3 regions were amplified from genomic DNA using the immunoSEQ Assay, a bias-controlled multiplex PCR. The paper's data handling went like this. Within the assay, amplification of reference gene primers was used to estimate how many nucleated cells each sample contained. To quantify the absolute abundance of each unique TCRbeta CDR3 rearrangement, sequence reads were collapsed and filtered. For each sample, productive Simpson clonality was calculated as the square root of Simpson's diversity index over productive rearrangements. Drawn from immuneACCESS, this table holds only the in-frame rearrangements with V and J called that TCRdb kept. Clones are partly lost; checked studies trace under half to an unresolved V gene and leave the rest unexplained. The DNA gave D and trimming, while V, J and clone size come from that table. The sample table holds some 130,000 clones, of which approximately 90% were seen once. More than 3.5% of the sample lies in the top ten.

Of note for this clone: Its binding antigen is unknown. No much larger clone is present one base from it, and per-base qualities are unavailable.

Sample: peripheral blood. The sequence came from a man in his sixties with COVID-19, enrolled during active disease. The V and J genes are TRBV7-2 and TRBJ2-6, and 12 junction bases match TRBD1. The CDR3 amino acid sequence is: CASSVMGQGAAGANVLTF. The nucleotide sequence is given as TGTGCCAGCAGCGTAATGGGACAGGGGGCTGCCGGGGCCAACGTCCTGACTTTC.